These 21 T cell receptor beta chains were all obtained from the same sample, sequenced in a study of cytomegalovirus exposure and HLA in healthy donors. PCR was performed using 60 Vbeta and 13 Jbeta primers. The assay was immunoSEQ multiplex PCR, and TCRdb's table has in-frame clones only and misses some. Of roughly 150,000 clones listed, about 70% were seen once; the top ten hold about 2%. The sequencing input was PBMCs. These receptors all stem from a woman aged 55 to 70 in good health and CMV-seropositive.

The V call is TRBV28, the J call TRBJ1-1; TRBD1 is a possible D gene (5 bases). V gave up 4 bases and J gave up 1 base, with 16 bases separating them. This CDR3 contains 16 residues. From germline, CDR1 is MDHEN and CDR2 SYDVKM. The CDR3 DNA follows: TGTGCCAGCAGTTCTGGGGCCGGTACTAAGAACACTGAAGCTTTCTTT. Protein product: CASSSGAGTKNTEAFF.

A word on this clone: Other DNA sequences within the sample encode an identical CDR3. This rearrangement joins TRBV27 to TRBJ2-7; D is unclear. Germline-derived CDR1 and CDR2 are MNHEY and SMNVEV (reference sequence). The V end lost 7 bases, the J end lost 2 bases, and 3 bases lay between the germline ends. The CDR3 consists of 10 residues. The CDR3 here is CASTTYEQYF. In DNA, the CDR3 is TGTGCCAGCACCACCTACGAGCAGTACTTC.

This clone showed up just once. This CDR3 is CASGLGTGVEKLFF. CDR3 nucleotide sequence: TGTGCTAGTGGTTTAGGGACAGGTGTAGAAAAACTGTTTTTT. The chain couples TRBV12-5 to TRBJ1-4, with 8 bases fitting TRBD1. The J segment lost 8 bases and the V segment lost 3 bases, leaving 5 bases of the junction unmatched. Per the germline V gene, CDR1 is LGHNT and CDR2 is FRNRAP. This CDR3 is 14 amino acids long.

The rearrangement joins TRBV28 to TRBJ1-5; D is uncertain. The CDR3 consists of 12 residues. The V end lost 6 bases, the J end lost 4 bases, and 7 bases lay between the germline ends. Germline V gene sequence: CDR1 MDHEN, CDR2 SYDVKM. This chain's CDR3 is CASRPTNQPQHF. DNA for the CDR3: TGTGCCAGCAGACCAACAAATCAGCCCCAGCATTTT.

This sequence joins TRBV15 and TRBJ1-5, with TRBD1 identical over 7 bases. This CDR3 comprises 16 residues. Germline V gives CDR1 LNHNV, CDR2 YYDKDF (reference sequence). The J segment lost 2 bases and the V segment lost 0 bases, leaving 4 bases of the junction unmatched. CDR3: CATSRDPGGGNQPQHF. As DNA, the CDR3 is TGTGCCACCAGCAGAGACCCAGGGGGTGGCAATCAGCCCCAGCATTTT.

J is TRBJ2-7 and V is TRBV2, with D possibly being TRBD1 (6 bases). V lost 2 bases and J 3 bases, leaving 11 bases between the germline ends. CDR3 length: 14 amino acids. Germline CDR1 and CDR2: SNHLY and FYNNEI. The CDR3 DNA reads TGTGCCAGCAGTGAATACGGGACACTCTACGAGCAGTACTTC. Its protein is CASSEYGTLYEQYF.

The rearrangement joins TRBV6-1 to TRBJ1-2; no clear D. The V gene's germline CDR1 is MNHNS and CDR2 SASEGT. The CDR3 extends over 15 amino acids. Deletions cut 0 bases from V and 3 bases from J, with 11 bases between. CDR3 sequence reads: CASSEAFRGDYGYTF. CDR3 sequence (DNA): TGTGCCAGCAGTGAAGCATTCCGGGGAGACTATGGCTACACCTTC.

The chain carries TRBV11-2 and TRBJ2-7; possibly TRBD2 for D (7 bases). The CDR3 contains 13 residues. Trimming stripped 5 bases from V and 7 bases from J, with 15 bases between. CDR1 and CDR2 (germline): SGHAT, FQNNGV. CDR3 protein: CASSLGGLGEQYF. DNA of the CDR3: TGTGCCAGCAGCCTCGGGGGGCTGGGGGAGCAGTACTTC.

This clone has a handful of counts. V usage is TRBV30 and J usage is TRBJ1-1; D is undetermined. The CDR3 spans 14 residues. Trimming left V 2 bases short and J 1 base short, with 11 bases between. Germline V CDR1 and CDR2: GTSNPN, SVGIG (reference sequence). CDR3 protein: CAWSTISPNTEAFF. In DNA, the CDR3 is TGTGCCTGGAGTACCATTAGTCCGAACACTGAAGCTTTCTTT.

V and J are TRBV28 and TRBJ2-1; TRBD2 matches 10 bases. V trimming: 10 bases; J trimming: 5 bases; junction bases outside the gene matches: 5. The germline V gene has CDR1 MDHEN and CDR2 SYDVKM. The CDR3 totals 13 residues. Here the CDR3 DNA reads TGTGCCACCACTAGCGGGACCGACAATGAGCAGTTCTTC. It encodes CATTSGTDNEQFF.

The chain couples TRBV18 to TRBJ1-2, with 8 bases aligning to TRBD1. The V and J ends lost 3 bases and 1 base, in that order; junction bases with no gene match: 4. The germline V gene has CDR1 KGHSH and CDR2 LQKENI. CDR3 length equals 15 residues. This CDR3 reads CASSPGQGSNYGYTF. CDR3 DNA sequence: TGTGCCAGCTCACCCGGACAGGGTAGTAACTATGGCTACACCTTC.

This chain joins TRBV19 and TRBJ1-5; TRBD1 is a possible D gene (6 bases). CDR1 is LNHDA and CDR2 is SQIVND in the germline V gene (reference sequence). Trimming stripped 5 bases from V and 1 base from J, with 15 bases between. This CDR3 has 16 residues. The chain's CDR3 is CASSPRLGASNQPQHF. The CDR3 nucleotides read TGTGCCAGTAGTCCCCGTTTGGGGGCGAGCAATCAGCCCCAGCATTTT.

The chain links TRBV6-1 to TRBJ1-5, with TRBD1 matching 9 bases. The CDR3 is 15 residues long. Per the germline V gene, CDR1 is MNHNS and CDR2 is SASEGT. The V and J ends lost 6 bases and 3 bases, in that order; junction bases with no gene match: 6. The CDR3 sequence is CASSGGQGDNQPQHF. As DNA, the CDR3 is TGTGCCAGCAGCGGGGGACAGGGAGACAATCAGCCCCAGCATTTT.

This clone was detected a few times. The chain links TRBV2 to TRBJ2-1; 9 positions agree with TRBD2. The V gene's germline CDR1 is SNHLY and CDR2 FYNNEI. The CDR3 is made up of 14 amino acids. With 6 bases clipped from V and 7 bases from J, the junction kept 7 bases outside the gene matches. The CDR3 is CASRFSGRQNEQFF. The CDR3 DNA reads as TGTGCCAGCAGATTTAGCGGGAGACAGAATGAGCAGTTCTTC.

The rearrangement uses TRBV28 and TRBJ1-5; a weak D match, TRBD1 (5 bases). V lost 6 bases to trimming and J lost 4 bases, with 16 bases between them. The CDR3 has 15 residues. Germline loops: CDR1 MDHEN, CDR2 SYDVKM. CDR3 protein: CASSTRGQRNQPQHF. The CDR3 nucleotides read TGTGCCAGCAGCACCCGCGGACAAAGAAATCAGCCCCAGCATTTT.

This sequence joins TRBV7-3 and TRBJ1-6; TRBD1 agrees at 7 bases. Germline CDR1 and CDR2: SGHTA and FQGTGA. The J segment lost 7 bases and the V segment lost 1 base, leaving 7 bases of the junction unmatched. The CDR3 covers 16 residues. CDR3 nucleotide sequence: TGTGCCAGCAGCTTAATGGGCAGGGGGACGAATTCACCCCTCCACTTT. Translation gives CASSLMGRGTNSPLHF.

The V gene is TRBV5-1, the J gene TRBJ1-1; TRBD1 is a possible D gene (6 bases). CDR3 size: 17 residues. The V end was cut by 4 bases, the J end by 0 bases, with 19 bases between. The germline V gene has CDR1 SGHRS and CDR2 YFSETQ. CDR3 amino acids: CASSPTGGGWVNTEAFF. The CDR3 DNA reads TGCGCCAGCAGCCCGACGGGGGGCGGATGGGTGAACACTGAAGCTTTCTTT.

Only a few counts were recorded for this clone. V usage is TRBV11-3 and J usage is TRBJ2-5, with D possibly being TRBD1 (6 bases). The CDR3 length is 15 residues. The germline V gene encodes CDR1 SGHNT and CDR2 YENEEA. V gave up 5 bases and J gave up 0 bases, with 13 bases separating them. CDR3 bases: TGTGCCAGCAGCCTATCGACAGGCAACCAAGAGACCCAGTACTTC. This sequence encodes CASSLSTGNQETQYF.

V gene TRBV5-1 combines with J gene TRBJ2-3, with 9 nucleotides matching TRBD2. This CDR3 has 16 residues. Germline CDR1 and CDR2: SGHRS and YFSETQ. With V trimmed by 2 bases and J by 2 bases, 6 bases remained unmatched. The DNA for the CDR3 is TGCGCCAGCAGCTTTACGACTAGCGGTTCCACAGATACGCAGTATTTT. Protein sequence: CASSFTTSGSTDTQYF.

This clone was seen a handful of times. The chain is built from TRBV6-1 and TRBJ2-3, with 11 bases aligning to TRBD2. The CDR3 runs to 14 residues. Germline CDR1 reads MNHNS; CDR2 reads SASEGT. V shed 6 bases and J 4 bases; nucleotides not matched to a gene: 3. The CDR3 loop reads CASRPGLAADTQYF. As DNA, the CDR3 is TGTGCCAGCAGGCCGGGACTAGCGGCAGATACGCAGTATTTT.

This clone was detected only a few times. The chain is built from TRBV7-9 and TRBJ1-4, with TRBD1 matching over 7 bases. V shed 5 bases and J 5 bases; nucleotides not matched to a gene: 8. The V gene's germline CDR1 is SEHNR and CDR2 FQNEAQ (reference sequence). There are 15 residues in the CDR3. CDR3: CASSLSGTANEKLFF. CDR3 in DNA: TGTGCCAGCAGCCTCTCCGGGACAGCAAATGAAAAACTGTTTTTT.